The clone carrying this T cell receptor beta chain was seen repeatedly, ten times or more. This sample is part of a study of T-cell reconstitution after alpha-beta-depleted transplantation in children. A TCRbeta library incorporating unique molecular identifiers was prepared. MiXCR, run by TCRdb on the PCR reads, gives a single entry per CDR3 protein. The sample yields around 200,000 distinct CDR3 sequences, approximately 10% seen once. Trimming left V 0 bases short and J 5 bases short, with 13 bases between. Germline CDR1 reads MGHRA; CDR2 reads YSYEKL. The CDR3 extends over 15 amino acids. This TCR came from a human donor who donated a stem cell graft to a child with acute lymphoblastic leukemia. V and J are TRBV4-1 and TRBJ1-1, with no clear D. This specimen was PBMCs from the stem cell graft donor, taken from the stem cell graft. CDR3 nucleotides: TGCGCCAGCAGCCAAGATCTCGACCCCGGAACTGAAGCTTTCTTT. Translation: CASSQDLDPGTEAFF.